This T cell receptor beta chain emerged from a study of blood T cell repertoires in COVID-19. The Seattle site enrolled patients during active infection and followed them longitudinally. Generated by immunoSEQ multiplex PCR, the TCRdb table keeps only in-frame clones and is missing some. The sample has 250,000 to 300,000 clones, roughly nine tenths seen once; the top ten hold approximately 2%. V lost 6 bases, J lost 8 bases, and 13 bases lay in between. The CDR3 covers 13 residues. Germline V gives CDR1 KGHDR, CDR2 SFDVKD. This clone turned up a few times. The receptor was derived from a woman aged 25 to 45 with COVID-19, enrolled during active disease. Material: peripheral blood. This chain uses TRBV24-1 with TRBJ2-1, with D unclear. CDR3: CATSLTGEDEQFF. The CDR3 region has the DNA TGTGCCACCAGTCTAACCGGAGAGGATGAGCAGTTCTTC.